The T cell receptor (beta chain) under discussion was sequenced for a study of T cell responses to AZD1222 COVID-19 vaccine. General study findings and limits: At baseline, just 6 or 7 AZD1222 recipients tested seropositive. Donors were largely white British and mainly female; clonal diversity was possibly underestimated. Close to half of all spike-specific TCRs reportedly target regions of the variants that are unmutated. Across spike, vaccine-associated CD4 TCRs were found, dominant at 160-218 and 743-854.

This CDR3 is built from 14 residues. V shed 2 bases and J shed 7 bases, with 14 bases lying between them. Germline V gene sequence: CDR1 KGHSH, CDR2 LQKENI. TCRdb keeps only in-frame clones here, not all; method: immunoSEQ multiplex PCR. This sample carries over 75,000 clones, around nine tenths of them seen once, and the ten largest clones take 11%. Concerning this clone itself: Its specificity is unknown.

The chain is built from TRBV18 and TRBJ1-2; D not resolved. The origin of this receptor is an adult who received the AZD1222 COVID-19 vaccine. The sample in question was peripheral blood, obtained 28 days after the second AZD1222 dose. The CDR3 DNA sequence: TGTGCCAGCTCACCATCAGGCGCAGAGGGTGGCTACACCTTC. This gives the protein CASSPSGAEGGYTF.